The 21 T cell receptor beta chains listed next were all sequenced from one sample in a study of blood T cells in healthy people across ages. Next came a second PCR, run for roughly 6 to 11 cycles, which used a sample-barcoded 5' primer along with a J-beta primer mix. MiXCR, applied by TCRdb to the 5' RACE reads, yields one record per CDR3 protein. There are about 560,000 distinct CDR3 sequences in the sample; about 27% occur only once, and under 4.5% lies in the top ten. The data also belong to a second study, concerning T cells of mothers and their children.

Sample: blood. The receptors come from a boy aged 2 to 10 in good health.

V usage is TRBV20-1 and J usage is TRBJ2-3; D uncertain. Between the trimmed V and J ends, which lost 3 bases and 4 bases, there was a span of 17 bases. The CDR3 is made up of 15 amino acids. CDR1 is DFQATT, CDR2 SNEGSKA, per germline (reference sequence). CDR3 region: CSARSPVDSSDTQYF. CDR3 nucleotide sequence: TGCAGTGCTAGGTCCCCCGTGGATAGTTCAGATACGCAGTATTTT.

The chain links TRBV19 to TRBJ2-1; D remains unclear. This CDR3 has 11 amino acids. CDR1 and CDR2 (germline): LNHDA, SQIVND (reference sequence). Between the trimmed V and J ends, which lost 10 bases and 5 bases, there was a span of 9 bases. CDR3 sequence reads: CATKENNEQFF. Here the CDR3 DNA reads TGTGCCACCAAAGAAAACAATGAGCAGTTCTTC.

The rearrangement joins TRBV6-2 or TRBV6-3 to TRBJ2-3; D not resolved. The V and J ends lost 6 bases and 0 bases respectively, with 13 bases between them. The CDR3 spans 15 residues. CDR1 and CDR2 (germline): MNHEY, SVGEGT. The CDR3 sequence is CASSRPVSSTDTQYF. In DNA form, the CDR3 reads TGTGCCAGCAGCCGGCCGGTCTCGAGCACAGATACGCAGTATTTT.

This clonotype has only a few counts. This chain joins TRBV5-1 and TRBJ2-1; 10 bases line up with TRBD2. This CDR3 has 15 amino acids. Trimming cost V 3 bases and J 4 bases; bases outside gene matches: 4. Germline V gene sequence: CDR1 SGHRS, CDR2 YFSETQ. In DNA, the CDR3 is TGCGCCAGCAGCTCCGGGACTAGCGTATACAATGAGCAGTTCTTC. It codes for CASSSGTSVYNEQFF.

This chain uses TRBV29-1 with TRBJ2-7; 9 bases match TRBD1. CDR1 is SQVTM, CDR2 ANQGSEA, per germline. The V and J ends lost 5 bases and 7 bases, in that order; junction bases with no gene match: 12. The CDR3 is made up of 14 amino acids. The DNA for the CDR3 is TGCAGCGTTCGCAAGGGACAGGGTAATCGAGAGCAGTACTTC. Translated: CSVRKGQGNREQYF.

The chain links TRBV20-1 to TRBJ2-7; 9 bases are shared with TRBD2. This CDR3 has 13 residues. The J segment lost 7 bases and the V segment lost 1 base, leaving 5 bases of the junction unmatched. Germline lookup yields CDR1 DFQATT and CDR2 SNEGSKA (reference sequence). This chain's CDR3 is CSARGASGKEQYF. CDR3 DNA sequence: TGCAGTGCTAGAGGGGCTAGCGGGAAAGAGCAGTACTTC.

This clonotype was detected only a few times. The CDR3 region is CASSIRRSTDTQYF. The CDR3 region has the DNA TGTGCCAGCAGTATACGCAGAAGCACAGATACGCAGTATTTT. The chain carries TRBV2 and TRBJ2-3; D is undetermined. Germline V gene data show CDR1 as SNHLY and CDR2 as FYNNEI. Trimming shortened V by 5 bases and J by 0 bases, and 9 bases separated the two germline ends. The CDR3 length is 14 residues.

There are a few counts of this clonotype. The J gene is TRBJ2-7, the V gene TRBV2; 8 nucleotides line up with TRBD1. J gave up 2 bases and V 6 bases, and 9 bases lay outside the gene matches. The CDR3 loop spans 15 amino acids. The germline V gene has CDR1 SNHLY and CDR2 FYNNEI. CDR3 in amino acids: CASSIDRGTTYEQYF. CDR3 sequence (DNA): TGTGCCAGCAGCATCGACAGGGGTACTACCTACGAGCAGTACTTC. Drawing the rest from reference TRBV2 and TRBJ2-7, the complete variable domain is EPEVTQTPSHQVTQMGQEVILRCVPISNHLYFYWYRQILGQKVEFLVSFYNNEISEKSEIFDDQFSVERPDGSNFTLKIRSTKLEDSAMYFCASSIDRGTTYEQYFGPGTRLTVT.

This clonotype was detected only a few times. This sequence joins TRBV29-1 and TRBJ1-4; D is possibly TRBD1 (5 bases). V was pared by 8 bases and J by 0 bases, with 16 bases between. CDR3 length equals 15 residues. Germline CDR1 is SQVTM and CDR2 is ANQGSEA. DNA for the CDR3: TGCAGCCTTTCGGGGGACCGTCCAACTAATGAAAAACTGTTTTTT. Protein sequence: CSLSGDRPTNEKLFF.

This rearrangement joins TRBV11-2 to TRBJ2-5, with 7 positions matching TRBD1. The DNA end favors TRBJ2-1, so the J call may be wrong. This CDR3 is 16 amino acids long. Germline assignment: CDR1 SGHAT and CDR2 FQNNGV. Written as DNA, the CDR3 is TGTGCCAGCAGCTTAGGTTCCAGGGGGAAGGGCAATGAGCAGTTCTTC. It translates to CASSLGSRGKGNEQFF.

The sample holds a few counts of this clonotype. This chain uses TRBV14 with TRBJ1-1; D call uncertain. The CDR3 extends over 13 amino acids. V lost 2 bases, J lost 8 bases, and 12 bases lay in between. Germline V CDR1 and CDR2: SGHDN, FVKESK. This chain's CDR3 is CASSQFPKAEAFF. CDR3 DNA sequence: TGTGCCAGCAGCCAATTTCCAAAGGCGGAAGCTTTCTTT.

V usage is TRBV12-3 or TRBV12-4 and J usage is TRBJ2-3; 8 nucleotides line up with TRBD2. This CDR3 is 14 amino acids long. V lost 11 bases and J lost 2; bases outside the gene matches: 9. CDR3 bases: TGTGCCGGGAATCGGGGGGGACTCACAGATACGCAGTATTTT. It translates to CAGNRGGLTDTQYF.

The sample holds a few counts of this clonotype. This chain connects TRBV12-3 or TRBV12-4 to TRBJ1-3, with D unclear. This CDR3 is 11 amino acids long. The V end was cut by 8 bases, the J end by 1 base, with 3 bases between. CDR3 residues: CASVSGNTIYF. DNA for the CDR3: TGTGCCAGCGTATCTGGAAACACCATATATTTT.

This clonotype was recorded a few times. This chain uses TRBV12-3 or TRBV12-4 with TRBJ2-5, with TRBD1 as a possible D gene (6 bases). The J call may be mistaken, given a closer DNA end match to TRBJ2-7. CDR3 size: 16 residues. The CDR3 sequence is CASSPLPSQGSDEQYF. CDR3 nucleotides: TGTGCCAGCAGCCCTTTACCCTCACAGGGTAGCGACGAGCAGTACTTC.

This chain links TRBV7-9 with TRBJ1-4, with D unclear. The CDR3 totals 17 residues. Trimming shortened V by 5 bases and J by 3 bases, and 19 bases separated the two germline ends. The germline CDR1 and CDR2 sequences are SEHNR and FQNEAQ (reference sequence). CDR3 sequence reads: CASSPPRGGVANEKLFF. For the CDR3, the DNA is TGTGCCAGCAGCCCCCCCCGAGGCGGGGTGGCTAATGAAAAACTGTTTTTT.

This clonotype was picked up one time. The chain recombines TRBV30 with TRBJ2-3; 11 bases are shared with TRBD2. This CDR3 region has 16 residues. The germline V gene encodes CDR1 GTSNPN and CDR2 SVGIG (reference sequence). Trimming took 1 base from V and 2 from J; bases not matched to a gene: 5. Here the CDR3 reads CAWSASSGGLTDTQYF. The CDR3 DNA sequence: TGTGCCTGGAGTGCCTCTAGCGGGGGGCTCACAGATACGCAGTATTTT.

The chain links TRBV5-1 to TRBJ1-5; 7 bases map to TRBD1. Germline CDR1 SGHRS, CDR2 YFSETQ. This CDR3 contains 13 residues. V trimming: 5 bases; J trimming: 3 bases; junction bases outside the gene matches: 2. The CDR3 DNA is TGCGCCAGCAGGGGGACAGACAATCAGCCCCAGCATTTT. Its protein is CASRGTDNQPQHF.

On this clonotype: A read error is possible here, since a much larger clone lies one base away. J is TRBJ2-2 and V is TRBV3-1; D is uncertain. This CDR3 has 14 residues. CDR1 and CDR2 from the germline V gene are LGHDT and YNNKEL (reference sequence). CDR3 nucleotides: TGTGCCAGCGCCACAGCGCCGAACCCCGGGGAGCTGTTTTTT. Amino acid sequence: CASATAPNPGELFF.

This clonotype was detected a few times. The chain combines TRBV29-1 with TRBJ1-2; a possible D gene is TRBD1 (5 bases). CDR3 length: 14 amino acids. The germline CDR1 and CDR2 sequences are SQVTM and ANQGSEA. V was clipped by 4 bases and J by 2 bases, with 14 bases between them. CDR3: CSVVNRDGNYGYTF. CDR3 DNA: TGCAGCGTTGTTAATCGGGACGGGAACTATGGCTACACCTTC.

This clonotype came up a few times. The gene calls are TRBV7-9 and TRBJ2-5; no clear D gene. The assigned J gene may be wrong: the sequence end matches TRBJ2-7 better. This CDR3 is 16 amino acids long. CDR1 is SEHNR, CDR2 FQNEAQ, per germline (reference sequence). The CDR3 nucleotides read TGTGCCAGCAGCTTACAAGGCCCGCTTTTGGGTGACGAGCAGTACTTC. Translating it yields CASSLQGPLLGDEQYF.

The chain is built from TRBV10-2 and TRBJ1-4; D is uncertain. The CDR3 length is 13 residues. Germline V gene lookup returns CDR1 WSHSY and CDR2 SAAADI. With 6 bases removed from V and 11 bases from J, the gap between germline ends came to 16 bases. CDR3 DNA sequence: TGCGCCAGCAGCAGAGATGATGGAACCAAACTGTTTTTT. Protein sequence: CASSRDDGTKLFF.